The 17 T cell receptor beta chains listed next were all sequenced from one sample in a study of T-cell memory formation after mild COVID-19. MiXCR, run by TCRdb on the 5' RACE reads, gives a single entry per CDR3 protein. The table shows 540,000 or so distinct CDR3 sequences, with around 21% occurring only once. Material: PBMCs or a T cell subset sorted from them (not recorded which). The receptor source for this set is an adult woman who had mild COVID-19 (a few samples of this study predate the infection). Cell type and time point are not known.

V and J are TRBV4-1 and TRBJ2-7; 8 nucleotides align to TRBD2. In germline, CDR1 is MGHRA, CDR2 YSYEKL. The V gene end was trimmed by 1 base and the J gene end by 2 bases; junction bases not matched to a gene: 1. This CDR3 contains 14 residues. CDR3 in DNA: TGCGCCAGCAGCCAAGGAGCGGGGGCCTACGAGCAGTACTTC. This sequence encodes CASSQGAGAYEQYF.

This rearrangement joins TRBV30 to TRBJ1-2; 7 bases are a match to TRBD1. This CDR3 has 15 residues. Trimming removed 3 bases from V and 5 bases from J; junction bases left unmatched: 12. Per germline, CDR1 GTSNPN and CDR2 SVGIG (reference sequence). DNA for the CDR3: TGTGCCTGGAGGGGACCGGGACAGCTTCATTATGGCTACACCTTC. Its protein is CAWRGPGQLHYGYTF.

For the CDR3, the DNA is TGCAGCGTAGGCAGCGTTTACAATGAGCAGTTCTTC. Translation gives CSVGSVYNEQFF. The chain uses TRBV29-1 and TRBJ2-1; D remains ambiguous. This CDR3 comprises 12 residues. Per germline, CDR1 SQVTM and CDR2 ANQGSEA. Deletions cut 6 bases from V and 4 bases from J, with 10 bases between.

This clonotype came up a few times. V usage is TRBV15 and J usage is TRBJ1-2; 8 positions match TRBD1. Germline V gene sequence: CDR1 LNHNV, CDR2 YYDKDF (reference sequence). The CDR3 consists of 15 residues. The V segment lost 0 bases and the J segment 6 bases; nucleotides outside the gene matches: 6. The chain's CDR3 is CATSRETGTGHGYTF. CDR3 coding DNA: TGTGCCACCAGCAGAGAAACCGGGACAGGCCATGGCTACACCTTC.

This clonotype was detected a few times. The CDR3, as DNA: TGTGCCAGCAGTTTGAGGGGGGTGGTTGTCAACGTCCTGACTTTC. Translated, it gives CASSLRGVVVNVLTF. The chain employs TRBV27 and TRBJ2-6; perhaps D is TRBD1 or TRBD2 (6 bases each). Germline V lookup: CDR1 MNHEY, CDR2 SMNVEV (reference sequence). The CDR3 is 15 amino acids. Trimming stripped 3 bases from V and 9 bases from J, with 15 bases between.

This clonotype was counted ten times or more. V is TRBV6-1 and J is TRBJ2-3; 9 bases align to TRBD2. V shed 6 bases and J 3 bases; nucleotides not matched to a gene: 16. Germline CDR1 and CDR2: MNHNS and SASEGT. The CDR3 runs 18 residues. CDR3 loop: CASSAYGRGGPSTDTQYF. In nucleotides, the CDR3 is TGTGCCAGCAGCGCCTATGGGCGGGGGGGCCCTAGTACAGATACGCAGTATTTT.

The chain combines TRBV6-5 with TRBJ2-3; 14 bases are shared with TRBD2. V was pared by 2 bases and J by 5 bases, with 9 bases of the junction left unmatched. Germline assignment: CDR1 MNHEY and CDR2 SVGAGI. The CDR3 consists of 18 residues. This CDR3 reads CASSYHLTSGRAQDTQYF. CDR3 nucleotides: TGTGCCAGCAGTTACCACCTGACTAGCGGGAGGGCCCAAGATACGCAGTATTTT.

This chain links TRBV12-3 or TRBV12-4 with TRBJ1-4; D not resolved. Between the trimmed V and J ends, which lost 7 bases and 6 bases, there was a span of 12 bases. The CDR3 loop spans 13 amino acids. The CDR3 region has the DNA TGTGCCAGCATGGTGGGTCGGGATGAAAAACTGTTTTTT. Its translation: CASMVGRDEKLFF.

For the CDR3, the DNA is TGTGCCAGCAGCCAAGAATTAGAGGTACGTGCCTACGAGCAGTACTTC. Protein sequence: CASSQELEVRAYEQYF. The rearrangement uses TRBV4-2 and TRBJ2-7; D remains ambiguous. With 0 bases removed from V and 2 bases from J, the gap between germline ends came to 14 bases. The V gene's germline CDR1 is LGHNA and CDR2 YNFKEQ. The CDR3 spans 16 residues.

The chain has TRBV7-8 and TRBJ2-1; D tentatively reads TRBD1 or TRBD2 (6 bases each). The V end was cut by 5 bases, the J end by 6 bases, with 14 bases between. This CDR3 is built from 14 residues. Germline V gene data show CDR1 as SGHVS and CDR2 as FQNEAQ. DNA for the CDR3: TGTGCCAGCAGCCCGGGGGCAGGGGTCAATGAGCAGTTCTTC. This codes for CASSPGAGVNEQFF.

This chain links TRBV7-3 with TRBJ2-3, with a possible D match to TRBD2 (5 bases). V was clipped by 3 bases and J by 4 bases, with 8 bases between them. This CDR3 has 13 residues. The germline gives CDR1 SGHTA, CDR2 FQGTGA. CDR3 region: CASSFGVSDTQYF. In nucleotides, the CDR3 is TGTGCCAGCAGCTTCGGGGTTTCAGATACGCAGTATTTT.

V is TRBV29-1 and J is TRBJ2-7; 7 bases agree with TRBD2. The CDR3 has 15 amino acids. Per the germline V gene, CDR1 is SQVTM and CDR2 is ANQGSEA. Trimming at V came to 2 bases and at J to 0 bases, leaving 7 bases not matched to a gene. The CDR3 nucleotides read TGCAGCGTTGAATTTTTGGGGGGGAACTCCTACGAGCAGTACTTC. Its translation: CSVEFLGGNSYEQYF.

This clonotype was seen a handful of times. This chain uses TRBV7-6 with TRBJ2-3, with 10 bases that match TRBD1. V was clipped by 5 bases and J by 2 bases; unmatched bases: 4. The germline V gene encodes CDR1 SGHVS and CDR2 FNYEAQ. This CDR3 region has 15 residues. Written as DNA, the CDR3 is TGTGCCAGCAGCCGGACAGGGGGATACACAGATACGCAGTATTTT. Amino acids: CASSRTGGYTDTQYF.

The chain combines TRBV6-6 with TRBJ1-5; D possibly corresponds to TRBD1 (5 bases). The V gene lost 7 bases and the J gene lost 1 base, with 11 bases spanning the gap. CDR3 size: 14 residues. Germline values: CDR1 MNHNY, CDR2 SVGAGI (reference sequence). CDR3 nucleotide sequence: TGTGCCAGCATTTCCGGGGGGAGCAATCAGCCCCAGCATTTT. Translation gives CASISGGSNQPQHF.

Only a few counts were recorded for this clonotype. This rearrangement joins TRBV12-3 or TRBV12-4 to TRBJ2-5, with 9 positions matching TRBD2. V lost 3 bases and J lost 4; bases outside the gene matches: 6. The CDR3 covers 15 residues. The CDR3 DNA follows: TGTGCCAGCAGTTTCTCGACTAGCGGTTTAGAGACCCAGTACTTC. Protein: CASSFSTSGLETQYF.

Concerning this clonotype itself: Germline and junction disagree at one end, which may indicate a read error. V is TRBV7-9 and J is TRBJ2-1; D gene ambiguous. This CDR3 has 11 amino acids. The germline V gene encodes CDR1 SEHNR and CDR2 FQNEAQ (reference sequence). As DNA, the CDR3 is TGTGCCAGCAGCTTAGATTCTAATGCGATCTTC. Translation: CASSLDSNAIF.

The sample holds a few counts of this clonotype. V and J are TRBV20-1 and TRBJ1-1; TRBD1 is a possible D gene (6 bases). Trimming took off 0 bases at V and 4 bases at J, with 12 bases between the two ends. This CDR3 is built from 14 residues. Germline V gene sequence: CDR1 DFQATT, CDR2 SNEGSKA (reference sequence). CDR3 amino acids: CSARDRGWSTEAFF. DNA of the CDR3: TGCAGTGCTAGAGACAGGGGTTGGAGCACTGAAGCTTTCTTT.